This T cell receptor beta chain originates from a study of blood T cell repertoires in COVID-19. The assay was immunoSEQ multiplex PCR, and TCRdb's table has in-frame clones only and misses some. The table has about 94,000 clones, 80% seen once; the top ten hold around 21%. Trimming removed 7 bases at V and 7 bases at J, with 16 bases between. The CDR3 length is 13 residues. Germline-derived CDR1 and CDR2 are GTSNPN and SVGIG (reference sequence). The sequencing sample was made of peripheral blood. V and J are TRBV30 and TRBJ2-2; D is uncertain. This receptor was taken from an elderly woman with acute or convalescent COVID-19. CDR3 sequence: CASTPGIRGELFF. As DNA, the CDR3 is TGTGCCTCCACCCCGGGTATACGCGGGGAGCTGTTTTTT.